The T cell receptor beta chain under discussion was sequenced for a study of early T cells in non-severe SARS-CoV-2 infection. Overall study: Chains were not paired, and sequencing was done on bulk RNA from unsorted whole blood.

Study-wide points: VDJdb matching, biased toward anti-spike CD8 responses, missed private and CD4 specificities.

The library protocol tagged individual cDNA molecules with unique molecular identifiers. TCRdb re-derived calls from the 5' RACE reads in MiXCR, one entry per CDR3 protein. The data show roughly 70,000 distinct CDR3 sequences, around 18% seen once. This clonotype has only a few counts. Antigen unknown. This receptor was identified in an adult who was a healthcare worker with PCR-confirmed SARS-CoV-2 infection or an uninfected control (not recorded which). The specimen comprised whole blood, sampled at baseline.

This chain's CDR3 is CASSIGPSNPYEQYF. In nucleotides, the CDR3 is TGTGCCAGTAGCATCGGACCGTCGAATCCCTACGAGCAGTACTTC. The chain is built from TRBV19 and TRBJ2-7, with D unclear. The CDR3 runs 15 residues. Per germline, CDR1 LNHDA and CDR2 SQIVND (reference sequence). V was cut by 6 bases and J by 2 bases, with 17 bases left in between.